This T cell receptor (beta chain) was captured in a study of blood T cells in healthy people across ages. Next came a second PCR, run for about 7 to 12 cycles, which used a sample-barcoded 5' primer along with a J-beta primer mix. Using its own MiXCR run on the 5' RACE reads, TCRdb lists one record per CDR3 protein. The sample lists just under 750,000 distinct CDR3 sequences; 22% were seen once. CDR3 length: 15 amino acids. After removal of 1 base from V and 6 bases from J, the junction contained 4 bases not matched to a gene. Germline V gives CDR1 SGHTA, CDR2 FQGNSA. Each sample provided at least 6 micrograms of extracted total RNA.

The sequenced sample was blood. The chain carries TRBV7-2 and TRBJ2-7; 12 nucleotides match TRBD2. The TCR comes from a man in his 70s in good health. CDR3 nucleotide sequence: TGTGCCAGCAGCTTAGAGGGACTAGCGGGTTCCGAGCAGTACGTC. Its translation is CASSLEGLAGSEQYV.